This TCR beta chain is drawn from a study of blood T cell repertoires in COVID-19. Germline loops: CDR1 MNHNY, CDR2 SVGAGI (reference sequence). Trimming took 2 bases from V and 3 from J, leaving 10 bases between them. This CDR3 has 15 residues. The table came from immunoSEQ multiplex PCR; TCRdb's copy has only in-frame clones and leaves some out. The sample has 90,000 to 120,000 clones; 88% are singletons. The source material was peripheral blood. The chain has TRBV6-6 and TRBJ1-4, with D uncertain. This receptor was taken from a human donor in a cohort sampled during active COVID-19. CDR3 in DNA: TGTGCCAGCAGTTACGAGGGCGAACCTAATGAAAAACTGTTTTTT. It encodes CASSYEGEPNEKLFF.